This T cell receptor (beta chain) was profiled in a study of T cell responses to AZD1222 COVID-19 vaccine. Notes on the study in general: Most donors were white British and more were female, and clonal diversity was possibly underestimated. The study identified only 6 or 7 AZD1222 recipients as seropositive at baseline. Vaccine-associated CD4 TCRs spanned spike, dominant at 160-218 and 743-854.

CDR1 LGHDT and CDR2 YNNKEL come from the germline V gene (reference sequence). V was shortened by 1 base and J by 4 bases, with 10 bases between the two germline ends. The CDR3 spans 14 residues. Sequencing was performed with immunoSEQ multiplex PCR; in TCRdb, only in-frame clones are kept and a portion is missing. The table shows around 250,000 clones, with 85% to 95% occurring only once. Comment on this clone: The antigen remains unidentified.

The V and J genes are TRBV3-1 (or the pseudogene TRBV3-2) and TRBJ1-2, with D unclear. This receptor was identified in an adult in good health. Here the sequenced sample was peripheral blood, taken on day 0 of AZD1222 vaccination. As DNA, the CDR3 is TGTGCCAGCAGCCAAGTCGGTCAGATCTATGGCTACACCTTC. It codes for CASSQVGQIYGYTF.